This is a list of T cell receptor beta chains from one sample in a study of neoadjuvant anti-PD-1 for oral cavity cancer. Repertoires were generated with immunoSEQ multiplex PCR, while TCRdb's copy carries only in-frame clones and drops some. Here the sample spans 12,000 to 15,000 clones, about 70% being singletons. This specimen consisted of PBMCs, obtained before nivolumab (anti-PD-1) treatment. The receptor source for this set is a person aged 35 to 85 with oral cavity squamous cell carcinoma. Both conserved end residues are trimmed from each CDR3. The D gene is left open where the match is weak. Part of the rows lack a size; the others show once, few, many or a class for expanded clones.

cdr3_length,v_call,clone_size,d_call,cdr3_aa
15,TRBV4-2,NA,TRBD2,ASSQVHTSGVGNEQF
13,TRBV6-5,NA,TRBD1,ASSRQGRSYNEQF
15,TRBV27,NA,NA,ASSRGGLTLGRNTIY
13,TRBV5-1,NA,TRBD1,ASSLGTGGVEPQH
10,TRBV7-2,NA,NA,ASSPPAYEQY
14,TRBV11-2,NA,NA,ASSLGAPGDNEKLF
13,TRBV11-2,NA,TRBD2,ASSQGLAGPETQY
12,TRBV5-1,few,NA,ASSLEGVNYGYT
11,TRBV5-4,NA,NA,ASSGTINSPLH
15,TRBV7-8,once,NA,ASSLANGLTTAGELF
12,TRBV2,NA,NA,ASNRQAGANVLT
12,TRBV27,medium-sized,TRBD2,ASRLAGGSYEQY
11,TRBV27,NA,NA,ASSLGRGDTQY
10,TRBV10-3,NA,NA,AISGTNSPLH
13,TRBV7-8,NA,TRBD2,ASRGLAGAYNEQF
9,TRBV20-1,NA,NA,SAPQTNEQF
11,TRBV7-8,NA,TRBD1,ASSFARDSKAF
10,TRBV25-1,few,NA,ASSTAWGTQY
11,TRBV6-6,NA,NA,ASSPGLGYEQY
15,TRBV4-1,NA,NA,ASSQDRRGAQDYGYT
11,TRBV9,NA,NA,ASSGIRDSPLH
11,TRBV11-2,NA,NA,ASSLVGTYEQY
14,TRBV27,NA,TRBD1,ASSLLGQLAKNIQY
13,TRBV2,NA,TRBD2,ASSLLAGGYNEQF
12,TRBV5-4,few,TRBD1,ASSEDRGLWEQY
11,TRBV7-3,few,NA,ASSQGQNNEQF
14,TRBV11-1,NA,NA,ASSLRYGTPKETQY
10,TRBV10-3,NA,NA,AISSLGNEQF
13,TRBV18,NA,TRBD1,ASSPQGQQNSPLH
14,TRBV6-1,NA,NA,ASSEEIFGLPNIQY
12,TRBV7-3,NA,NA,ASSLAGGVDEQY
16,TRBV19,few,NA,ASSIGEVFGSSNQPQH
12,TRBV7-9,NA,NA,ASSLAGGDETQY
11,TRBV7-6,NA,TRBD1,ASSLDGTGDCI
13,TRBV6-1,NA,NA,ASSEEGTLTYEQY
18,TRBV11-2,NA,TRBD2,ASSLELKTSGGSFSYEQY
10,TRBV5-1,NA,NA,ASSSVRYEQY
12,TRBV7-3,NA,NA,ASSYDSNNSPLH
14,TRBV27,NA,TRBD1,ASRRDRVSNTGELF
12,TRBV6-5,few,TRBD1,ASRPRGHTGELF
14,TRBV2,once,NA,ASRPFGASSGNTIY
14,TRBV10-1,NA,TRBD1,ASSERTGTGANVLT
14,TRBV27,NA,TRBD2,ASSSPTSGSYNEQY
14,TRBV6-6,NA,NA,ASRSSTGNSSYEQY
13,TRBV7-6,NA,NA,ASSSNRWRADTQY
18,TRBV7-8,NA,NA,ASSQAGNGGGPSGANVLT